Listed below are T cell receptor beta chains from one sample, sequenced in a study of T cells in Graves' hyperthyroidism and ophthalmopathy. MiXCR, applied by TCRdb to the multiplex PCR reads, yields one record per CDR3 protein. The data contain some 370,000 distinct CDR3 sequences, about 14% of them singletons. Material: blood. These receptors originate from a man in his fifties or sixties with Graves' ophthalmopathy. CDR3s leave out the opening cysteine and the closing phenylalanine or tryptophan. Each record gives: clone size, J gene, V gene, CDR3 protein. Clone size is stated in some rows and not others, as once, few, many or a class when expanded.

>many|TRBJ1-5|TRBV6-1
ASSGGGSGQPQH
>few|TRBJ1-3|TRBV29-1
SVDHGPQNSGNTIY
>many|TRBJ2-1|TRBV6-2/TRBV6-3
ASSPTGIGIYNEQF
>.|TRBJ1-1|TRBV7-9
AYGVKPNTEAF
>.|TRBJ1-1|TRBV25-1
ASRPTPGQSNTEAF
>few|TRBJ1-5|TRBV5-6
ASSIPPGPQH
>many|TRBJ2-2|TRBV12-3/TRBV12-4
ASSLWSGGAGELF
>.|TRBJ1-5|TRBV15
ATEDPKRGNQPQH
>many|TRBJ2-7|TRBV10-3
AISDNRASYEQY
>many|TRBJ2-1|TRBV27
ASSSLAGILDEQF
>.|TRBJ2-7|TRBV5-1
ASSLSQPGSYERY
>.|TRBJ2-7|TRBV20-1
SASPRGIYEQY
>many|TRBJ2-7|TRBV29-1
SVEGGTSGFYEQY
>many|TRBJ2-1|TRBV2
ASSVIRAGYNEQF
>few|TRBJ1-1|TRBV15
ATSRDLGSTEAF
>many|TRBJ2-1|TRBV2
ASSETSGKGNEQF
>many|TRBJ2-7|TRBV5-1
ASRHGPYEQY
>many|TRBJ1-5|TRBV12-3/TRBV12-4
ASSIREGNQPQH
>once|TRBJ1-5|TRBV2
ASSGDSHSNQPQH
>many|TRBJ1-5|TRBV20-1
SARAGTTDQPQH
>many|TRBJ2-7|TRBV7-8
ASSLGQTISYEQY
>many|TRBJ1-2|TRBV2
ASTFTGDGYT
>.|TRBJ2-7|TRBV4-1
ASSQTGLAGGSYEQY
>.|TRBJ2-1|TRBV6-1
ASSSLAGGTGEQF
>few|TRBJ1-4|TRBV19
ASSIGGSLGEKLF
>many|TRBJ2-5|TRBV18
ASSGTGRQKETQY
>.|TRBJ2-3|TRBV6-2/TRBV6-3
ASTLMMGGPDTQY
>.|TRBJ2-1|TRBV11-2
ASSPGDRWF